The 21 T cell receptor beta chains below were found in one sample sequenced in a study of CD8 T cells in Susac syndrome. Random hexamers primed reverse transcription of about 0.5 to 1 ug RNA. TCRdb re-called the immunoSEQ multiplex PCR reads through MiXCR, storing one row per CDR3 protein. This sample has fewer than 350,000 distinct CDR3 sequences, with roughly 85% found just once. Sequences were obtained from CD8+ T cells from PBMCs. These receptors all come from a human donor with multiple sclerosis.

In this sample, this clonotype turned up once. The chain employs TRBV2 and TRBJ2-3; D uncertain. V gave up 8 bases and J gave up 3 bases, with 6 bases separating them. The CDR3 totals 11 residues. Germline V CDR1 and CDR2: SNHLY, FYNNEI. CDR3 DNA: TGTGCCAGCGGGGTTACAGATACGCAGTATTTT. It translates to CASGVTDTQYF.

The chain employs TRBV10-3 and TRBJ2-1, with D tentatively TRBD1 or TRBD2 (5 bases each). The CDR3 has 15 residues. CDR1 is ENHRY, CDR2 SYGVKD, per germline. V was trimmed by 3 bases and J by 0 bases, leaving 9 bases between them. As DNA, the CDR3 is TGTGCCATCAGTGAAGGGGAGACCTCCTACAATGAGCAGTTCTTC. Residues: CAISEGETSYNEQFF.

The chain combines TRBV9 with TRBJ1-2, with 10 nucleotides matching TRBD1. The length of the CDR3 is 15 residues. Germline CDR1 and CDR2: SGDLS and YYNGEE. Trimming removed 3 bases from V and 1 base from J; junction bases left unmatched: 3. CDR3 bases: TGTGCCAGCAGCGGCGACAGGGGGCATAACTATGGCTACACCTTC. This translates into CASSGDRGHNYGYTF. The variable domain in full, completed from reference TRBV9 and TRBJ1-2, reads DSGVTQTPKHLITATGQRVTLRCSPRSGDLSVYWYQQSLDQGLQFLIQYYNGEERAKGNILERFSAQQFPDLHSELNLSSLELGDSALYFCASSGDRGHNYGYTFGSGTRLTVV.

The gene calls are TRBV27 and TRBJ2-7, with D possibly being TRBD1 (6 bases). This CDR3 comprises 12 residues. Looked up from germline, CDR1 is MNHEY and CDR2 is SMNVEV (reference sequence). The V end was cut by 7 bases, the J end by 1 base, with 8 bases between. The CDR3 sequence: CASTDRSYEQYF. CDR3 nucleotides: TGTGCCAGCACAGACAGGTCCTACGAGCAGTACTTC.

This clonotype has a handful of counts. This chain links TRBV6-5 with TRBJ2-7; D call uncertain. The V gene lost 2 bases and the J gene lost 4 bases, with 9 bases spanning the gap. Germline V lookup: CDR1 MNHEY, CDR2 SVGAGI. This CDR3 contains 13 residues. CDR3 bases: TGTGCCAGCAGTTACAAGGCGAGATACGAGCAGTACTTC. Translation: CASSYKARYEQYF.

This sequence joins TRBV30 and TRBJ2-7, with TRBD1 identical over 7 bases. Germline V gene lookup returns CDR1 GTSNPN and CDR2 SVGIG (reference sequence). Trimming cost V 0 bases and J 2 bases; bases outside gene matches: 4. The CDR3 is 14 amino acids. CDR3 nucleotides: TGTGCCTGGAGTGTACGGGACAGCCCCTACGAGCAGTACTTC. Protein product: CAWSVRDSPYEQYF.

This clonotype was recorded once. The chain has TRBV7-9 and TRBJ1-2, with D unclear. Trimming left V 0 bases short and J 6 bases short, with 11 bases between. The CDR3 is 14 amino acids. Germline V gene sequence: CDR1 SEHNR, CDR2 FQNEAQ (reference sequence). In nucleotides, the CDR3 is TGTGCCAGCAGCTTAGCGAGCCCCACGCATGGCTACACCTTC. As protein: CASSLASPTHGYTF. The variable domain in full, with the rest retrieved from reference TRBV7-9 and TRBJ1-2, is DTGVSQNPRHKITKRGQNVTFRCDPISEHNRLYWYRQTLGQGPEFLTYFQNEAQLEKSRLLSDRFSAERPKGSFSTLEIQRTEQGDSAMYLCASSLASPTHGYTFGSGTRLTVV.

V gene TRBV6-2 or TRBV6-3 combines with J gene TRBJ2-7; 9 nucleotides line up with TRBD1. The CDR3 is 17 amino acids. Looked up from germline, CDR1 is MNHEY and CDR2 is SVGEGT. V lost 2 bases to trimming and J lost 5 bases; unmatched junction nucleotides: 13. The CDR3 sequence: CASSYSPDRGHEDEQYF. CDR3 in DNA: TGTGCCAGCAGTTACAGCCCGGACAGGGGACACGAGGACGAGCAGTACTTC.

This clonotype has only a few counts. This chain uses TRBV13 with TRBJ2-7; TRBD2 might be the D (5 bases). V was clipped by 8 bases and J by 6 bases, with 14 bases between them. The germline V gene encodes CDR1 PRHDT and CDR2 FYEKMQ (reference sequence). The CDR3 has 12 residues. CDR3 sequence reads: CASRRGSREQYF. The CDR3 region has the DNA TGTGCCAGCCGCAGAGGGTCCCGCGAGCAGTACTTC. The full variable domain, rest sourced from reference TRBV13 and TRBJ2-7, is AAGVIQSPRHLIKEKRETATLKCYPIPRHDTVYWYQQGPGQDPQFLISFYEKMQSDKGSIPDRFSAQQFSDYHSELNMSSLELGDSALYFCASRRGSREQYFGPGTRLTVT.

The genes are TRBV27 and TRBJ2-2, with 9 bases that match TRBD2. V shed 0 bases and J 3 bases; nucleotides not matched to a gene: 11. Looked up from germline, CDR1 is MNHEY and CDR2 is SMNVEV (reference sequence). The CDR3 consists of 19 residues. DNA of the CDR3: TGTGCCAGCAGTTTATCGGGAGTAGGGACTAGCATCCACACCGGGGAGCTGTTTTTT. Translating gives CASSLSGVGTSIHTGELFF.

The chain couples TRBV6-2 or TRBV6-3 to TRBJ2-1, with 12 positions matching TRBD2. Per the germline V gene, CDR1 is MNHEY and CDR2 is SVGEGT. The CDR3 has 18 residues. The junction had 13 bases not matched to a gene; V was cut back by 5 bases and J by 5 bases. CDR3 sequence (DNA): TGTGCCAGCAGTATTCTGTATGGACTAGCGGGGCTAGACAATGAGCAGTTCTTC. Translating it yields CASSILYGLAGLDNEQFF.

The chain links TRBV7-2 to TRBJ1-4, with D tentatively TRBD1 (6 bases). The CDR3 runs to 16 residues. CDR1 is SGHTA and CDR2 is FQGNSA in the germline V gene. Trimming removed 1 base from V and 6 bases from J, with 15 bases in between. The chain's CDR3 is CASSLVGGAWYEKLFF. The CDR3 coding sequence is TGTGCCAGCAGCTTAGTTGGGGGCGCGTGGTATGAAAAACTGTTTTTT.

The DNA for the CDR3 is TGTGCCACCAGCATGTACAATGGAGAAAAACTGTTTTTT. This sequence encodes CATSMYNGEKLFF. This rearrangement joins TRBV15 to TRBJ1-4; unclear D gene. The CDR3 has 13 residues. Germline-derived CDR1 and CDR2 are LNHNV and YYDKDF (reference sequence). The germline V and J ends were trimmed by 4 bases and 8 bases, with 11 bases remaining between them.

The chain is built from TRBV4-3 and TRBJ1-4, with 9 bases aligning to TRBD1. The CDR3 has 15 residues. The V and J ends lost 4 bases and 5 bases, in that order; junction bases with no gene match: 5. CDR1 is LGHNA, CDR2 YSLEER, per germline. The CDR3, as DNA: TGCGCCAGCAGCCTCGGGACAGGGAAAAATGAAAAACTGTTTTTT. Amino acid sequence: CASSLGTGKNEKLFF.

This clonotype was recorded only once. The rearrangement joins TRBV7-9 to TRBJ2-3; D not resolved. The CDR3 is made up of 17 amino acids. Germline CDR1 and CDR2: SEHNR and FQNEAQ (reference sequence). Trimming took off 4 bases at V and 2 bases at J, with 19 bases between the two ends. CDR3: CASSSIRPLSHTDTQYF. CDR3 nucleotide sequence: TGTGCCAGCAGCTCGATCCGACCCCTATCCCACACAGATACGCAGTATTTT.

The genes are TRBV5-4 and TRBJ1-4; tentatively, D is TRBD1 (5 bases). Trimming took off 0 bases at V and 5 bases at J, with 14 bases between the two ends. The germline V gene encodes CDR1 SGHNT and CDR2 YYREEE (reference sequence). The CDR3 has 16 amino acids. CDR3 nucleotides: TGTGCCAGCAGCTTGGGAGGCAGGGAACGCAATGAAAAACTGTTTTTT. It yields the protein CASSLGGRERNEKLFF.

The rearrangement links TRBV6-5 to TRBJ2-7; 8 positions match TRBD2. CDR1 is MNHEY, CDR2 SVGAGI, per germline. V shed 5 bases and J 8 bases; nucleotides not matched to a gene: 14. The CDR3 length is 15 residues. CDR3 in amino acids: CASSPQPGLVFKQYF. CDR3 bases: TGTGCCAGCAGTCCGCAACCGGGACTAGTCTTCAAGCAGTACTTC.

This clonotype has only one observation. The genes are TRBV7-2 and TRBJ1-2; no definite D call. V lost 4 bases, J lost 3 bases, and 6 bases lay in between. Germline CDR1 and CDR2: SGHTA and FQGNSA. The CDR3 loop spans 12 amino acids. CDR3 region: CASSSDHYGYTF. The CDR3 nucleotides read TGTGCCAGCAGCTCGGACCACTATGGCTACACCTTC.

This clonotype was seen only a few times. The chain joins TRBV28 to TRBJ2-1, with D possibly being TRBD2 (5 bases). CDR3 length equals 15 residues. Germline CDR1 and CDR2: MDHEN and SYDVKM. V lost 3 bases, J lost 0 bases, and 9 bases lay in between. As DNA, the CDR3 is TGTGCCAGCAGTTTCGCGGGTAGCTCCTACAATGAGCAGTTCTTC. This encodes CASSFAGSSYNEQFF.

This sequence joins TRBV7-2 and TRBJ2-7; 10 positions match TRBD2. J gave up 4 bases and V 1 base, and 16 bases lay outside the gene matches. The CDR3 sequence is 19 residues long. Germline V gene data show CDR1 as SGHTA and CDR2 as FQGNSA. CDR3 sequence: CASSLVFLAGESSGYEQYF. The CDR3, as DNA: TGTGCCAGCAGCTTAGTGTTTCTAGCGGGAGAGTCCTCGGGATACGAGCAGTACTTC.

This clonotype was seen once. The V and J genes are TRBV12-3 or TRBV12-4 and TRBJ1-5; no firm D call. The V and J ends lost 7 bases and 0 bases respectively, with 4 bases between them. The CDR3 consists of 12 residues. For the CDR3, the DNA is TGTGCCAGCACTTATAGCAATCAGCCCCAGCATTTT. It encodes CASTYSNQPQHF.